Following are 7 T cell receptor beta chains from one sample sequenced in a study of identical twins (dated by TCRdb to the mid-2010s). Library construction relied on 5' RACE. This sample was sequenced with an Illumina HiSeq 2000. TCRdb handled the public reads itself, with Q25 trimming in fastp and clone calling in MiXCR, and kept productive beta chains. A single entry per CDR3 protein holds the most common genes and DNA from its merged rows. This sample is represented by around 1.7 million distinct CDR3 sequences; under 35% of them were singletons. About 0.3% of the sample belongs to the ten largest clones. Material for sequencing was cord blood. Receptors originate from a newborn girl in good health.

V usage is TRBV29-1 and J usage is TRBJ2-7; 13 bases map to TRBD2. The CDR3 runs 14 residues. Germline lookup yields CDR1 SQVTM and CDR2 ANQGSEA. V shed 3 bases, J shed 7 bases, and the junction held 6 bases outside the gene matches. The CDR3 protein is CSVEGLAGLNEQYF. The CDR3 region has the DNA TGCAGCGTTGAGGGACTAGCGGGGCTCAATGAGCAGTACTTC.

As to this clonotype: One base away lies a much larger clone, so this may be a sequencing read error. The CDR3: CASSQDGTTYNERFF. In nucleotides, the CDR3 is TGTGCCAGCAGCCAAGACGGGACGACCTACAATGAGCGGTTCTTC. This chain joins TRBV4-2 and TRBJ2-1; possibly TRBD1 or TRBD2 for D (5 bases each). Germline-derived CDR1 and CDR2 are LGHNA and YNFKEQ. The CDR3 length is 15 residues.

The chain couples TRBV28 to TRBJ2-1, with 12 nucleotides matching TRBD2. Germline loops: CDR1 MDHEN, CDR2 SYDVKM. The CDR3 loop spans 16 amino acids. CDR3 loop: CAVGLAGRSSYNEQFF. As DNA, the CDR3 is TGTGCAGTTGGACTAGCGGGACGGAGCTCCTACAATGAGCAGTTCTTC.

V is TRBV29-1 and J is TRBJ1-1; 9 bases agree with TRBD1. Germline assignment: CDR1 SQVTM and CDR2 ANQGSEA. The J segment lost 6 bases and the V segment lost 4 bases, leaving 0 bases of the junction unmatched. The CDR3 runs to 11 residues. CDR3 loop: CSVGQGAEAFF. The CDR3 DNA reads TGCAGCGTTGGACAGGGGGCTGAAGCTTTCTTT.

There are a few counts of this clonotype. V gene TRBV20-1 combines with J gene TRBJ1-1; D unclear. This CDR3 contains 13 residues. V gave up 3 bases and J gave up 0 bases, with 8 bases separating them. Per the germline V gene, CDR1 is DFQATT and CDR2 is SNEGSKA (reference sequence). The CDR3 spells CSASPIMNTEAFF. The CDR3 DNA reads TGCAGTGCTAGCCCCATTATGAACACTGAAGCTTTCTTT.

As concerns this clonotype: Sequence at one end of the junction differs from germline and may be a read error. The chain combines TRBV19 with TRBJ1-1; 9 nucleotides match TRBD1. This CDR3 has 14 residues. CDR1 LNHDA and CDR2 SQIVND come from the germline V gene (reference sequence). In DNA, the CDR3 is TGTGCCAGTCTCTGGACAGGGGAGAACGCTGAAGCTTTCTTT. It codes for CASLWTGENAEAFF. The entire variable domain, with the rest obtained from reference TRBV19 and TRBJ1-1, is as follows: DGGITQSPKYLFRKEGQNVTLSCEQNLNHDAMYWYRQDPGQGLRLIYYSQIVNDFQKGDIAEGYSVSREKKESFPLTVTSAQKNPTAFYLCASLWTGENAEAFFGQGTRLTVV.

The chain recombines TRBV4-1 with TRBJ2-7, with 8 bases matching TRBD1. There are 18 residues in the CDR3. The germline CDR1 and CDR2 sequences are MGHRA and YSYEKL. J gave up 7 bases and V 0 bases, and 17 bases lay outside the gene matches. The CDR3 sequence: CASSQDRARQGISDEQYF. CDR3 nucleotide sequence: TGCGCCAGCAGCCAAGATCGTGCGAGACAGGGGATATCGGATGAGCAGTACTTC.